These T cell receptor beta chains were read from a single sample in a study of siplizumab effects on memory and regulatory T cells. TCRdb keeps only in-frame clones here, not all; method: immunoSEQ multiplex PCR. The sample contains 110,000 or so clones, about 93% of which appear only once. The sample was non-Treg CD4+ T cells sorted from blood. These receptors were taken from a human donor in good health. CDR3s include the opening cysteine and the closing phenylalanine or tryptophan. Fields, in order: V gene, clone size, J gene, D gene, CDR3 protein, CDR3 DNA. A D gene is named only where the DNA matches it firmly. Clone size is not always given. Where it is, it says once, few, many or a class for expanded clones.

TRBV9,.,TRBJ1-3,.,CASSVESDSGNTIYF,TGTGCCAGCAGCGTAGAGTCGGACTCTGGAAACACCATATATTTT
TRBV6-5,once,TRBJ1-3,.,CASSYSRVLSGNTIYF,TGTGCCAGCAGTTATAGTCGGGTCCTCTCTGGAAACACCATATATTTT
TRBV18,.,TRBJ2-2,TRBD1,CASSRTGGSGELFF,TGTGCCAGCTCCCGGACAGGGGGCAGCGGGGAGCTGTTTTTT
TRBV15,.,TRBJ1-2,TRBD1,CATSRGQGANGYTF,TGTGCCACCAGCAGAGGACAGGGGGCGAATGGCTACACCTTC
TRBV6-6,.,TRBJ1-2,.,CASSYPPEDYGYTF,TGTGCCAGCAGTTACCCTCCAGAGGACTATGGCTACACCTTC
TRBV30,.,TRBJ1-5,TRBD1,CAWSQTGTLYSNQPQHF,TGTGCCTGGAGTCAGACAGGGACCCTTTATAGCAATCAGCCCCAGCATTTT
TRBV7-3,.,TRBJ1-6,.,CASSWGRDNSPLHF,TGTGCCAGCAGCTGGGGACGGGATAATTCACCCCTCCACTTT
TRBV7-9,.,TRBJ1-2,.,CASSPLTEPYGYTF,TGTGCCAGCAGCCCTCTGACAGAGCCCTATGGCTACACCTTC
TRBV11-3,.,TRBJ2-3,TRBD1,CASSRSGGTTDTQYF,TGTGCCAGCAGCCGATCAGGGGGCACCACAGATACGCAGTATTTT
TRBV6-5,.,TRBJ1-2,.,CASSYGLANYGYTF,TGTGCCAGCAGTTACGGGCTAGCTAACTATGGCTACACCTTC
TRBV11-3,.,TRBJ2-7,TRBD2,CASSLASGGGPYEQYF,TGTGCCAGCAGCTTAGCTTCCGGCGGGGGACCCTACGAGCAGTACTTC
TRBV7-9,once,TRBJ2-2,TRBD1,CASSRLQGARSTGELFF,TGTGCCAGCAGCAGACTCCAGGGGGCCCGTAGCACCGGGGAGCTGTTTTTT
TRBV10-2,once,TRBJ2-3,.,CASSEAGDTQYF,TGCGCCAGCAGTGAGGCCGGAGATACGCAGTATTTT
TRBV6-4,.,TRBJ2-3,TRBD1,CASSGQGGDTQYF,TGTGCCAGCAGTGGACAGGGGGGGGATACGCAGTATTTT
TRBV5-1,.,TRBJ2-1,.,CASSLPLINEQFF,TGCGCCAGCAGCTTACCACTGATCAATGAGCAGTTCTTC
TRBV11-2,.,TRBJ1-5,TRBD1,CASSFMGQGQPQHF,TGTGCCAGCAGCTTTATGGGACAGGGTCAGCCCCAGCATTTT
TRBV7-2,.,TRBJ2-2,.,CASSLNGPANTGELFF,TGTGCCAGCAGCTTAAACGGCCCCGCGAACACCGGGGAGCTGTTTTTT
TRBV4-3,.,TRBJ2-1,TRBD2,CASSQGERGGLYEQFF,TGCGCCAGCAGCCAAGGCGAGCGGGGGGGCCTCTATGAGCAGTTCTTC
TRBV5-1,.,TRBJ1-6,TRBD1,CASSPQGQGYNSPLHF,TGCGCCAGCAGCCCCCAGGGACAGGGCTATAATTCACCCCTCCACTTT
TRBV7-9,.,TRBJ2-7,.,CASSLRGRSSYEQYF,TGTGCCAGCAGCCTACGGGGGCGGAGCTCCTACGAGCAGTACTTC
TRBV30,once,TRBJ1-1,TRBD1,CAWTDRGNTEAFF,TGTGCCTGGACCGACAGGGGGAACACTGAAGCTTTCTTT
TRBV5-1,once,TRBJ1-6,.,CASSGGTDNSPLHF,TGCGCCAGCAGCGGCGGGACTGATAATTCACCCCTCCACTTT
TRBV27,once,TRBJ2-5,.,CASSNPGGAWETQYF,TGTGCCAGCAGTAATCCAGGGGGGGCCTGGGAGACCCAGTACTTC
TRBV5-1,.,TRBJ1-2,.,CASSSERQYGYTF,TGCGCCAGCAGCTCGGAGCGGCAGTATGGCTACACCTTC
TRBV5-1,.,TRBJ1-3,.,CASTAVSGNTIYF,TGCGCCAGCACCGCAGTCTCTGGAAACACCATATATTTT
TRBV4-2,.,TRBJ2-1,TRBD1,CASSHQGQGSPYNEQFF,TGTGCCAGCAGCCACCAGGGACAGGGGTCCCCATACAATGAGCAGTTCTTC
TRBV5-6,.,TRBJ2-5,.,CASTSSRVRGSETQYF,TGTGCCAGCACCTCTTCACGGGTACGGGGCAGTGAGACCCAGTACTTC
TRBV25-1,few,TRBJ1-1,TRBD1,CASSGLGQGITEAFF,TGTGCCAGCAGTGGGTTAGGACAGGGAATAACTGAAGCTTTCTTT
TRBV20-1,.,TRBJ2-1,.,CSANRDEQFF,TGCAGTGCTAACAGGGACGAGCAGTTCTTC
TRBV28,.,TRBJ1-6,.,CASSLVGQPFNSPLHF,TGTGCCAGCAGTTTAGTAGGACAACCTTTTAATTCACCCCTCCACTTT
TRBV5-1,.,TRBJ1-3,.,CASSSDNGQAAIYF,TGCGCCAGCAGCTCGGACAACGGACAAGCCGCCATATATTTT
TRBV6-6,.,TRBJ1-1,TRBD1,CASSSPSGTGDTEAFF,TGTGCCAGCAGTTCCCCCTCGGGGACAGGGGACACTGAAGCTTTCTTT
TRBV6-5,.,TRBJ2-7,.,CASSYSTQHYEQYF,TGTGCCAGCAGTTACTCGACACAGCACTACGAGCAGTACTTC
TRBV7-9,.,TRBJ2-1,.,CASSSDTPGAGVSYNEQFF,TGTGCCAGCAGCTCAGACACCCCAGGGGCGGGGGTCTCCTACAATGAGCAGTTCTTC
TRBV7-3,once,TRBJ2-2,.,CASSSNPNTGELFF,TGTGCCAGCAGCTCCAACCCGAACACCGGGGAGCTGTTTTTT
TRBV27,.,TRBJ2-5,.,CASSLTFVARGETQYF,TGTGCCAGCAGTTTGACCTTCGTGGCGAGAGGAGAGACCCAGTACTTC
TRBV4-1,.,TRBJ2-7,TRBD1,CASSQDPQGAIYEQYF,TGCGCCAGCAGCCAAGATCCGCAGGGGGCCATCTACGAGCAGTACTTC
TRBV25-1,few,TRBJ1-6,TRBD1,CASSEGDRGNSPLHF,TGTGCCAGCAGTGAAGGGGACAGGGGCAATTCACCCCTCCACTTT
TRBV27,.,TRBJ2-7,.,CASSLSPGVGYEQYF,TGTGCCAGCAGTTTATCGCCCGGGGTCGGCTACGAGCAGTACTTC
TRBV28,.,TRBJ1-5,.,CASRVGSQPQHF,TGTGCCAGCAGGGTCGGTTCTCAGCCCCAGCATTTT
TRBV5-1,.,TRBJ1-1,.,CASSLGTVNTEAFF,TGCGCCAGCAGCTTGGGGACAGTGAACACTGAAGCTTTCTTT
TRBV5-6,.,TRBJ1-6,.,CASSSAGFYNSPLHF,TGTGCCAGCAGCTCCGCAGGATTCTATAATTCACCCCTCCACTTT